This TCR beta chain comes out of a study of OX40 agonist ivuxolimab in advanced cancers. Whole-study context: Patients were treated with intravenous ivuxolimab, dosed at 0.01 to 10 mg/kg and infused every 2 weeks.

The table came from immunoSEQ multiplex PCR; TCRdb's copy has only in-frame clones and leaves some out. The sample consists of 90,000 to 150,000 clones, 85% to 90% of them appearing once. Regarding this clone: Its antigen is as yet unknown.

Study results and caveats: The study did not work out the antigen specificity of the expanded peripheral T cells.

With autoimmune disease history or systemic immunosuppression, patients were excluded. The sample here was CD4+ or CD8+ T cells sorted from blood, taken in a trial of the OX40 agonist ivuxolimab. The sequence was collected from an adult with an advanced solid tumor such as melanoma, head and neck, liver or kidney cancer.

CDR3: CASSLVAGAGANVLTF. The CDR3 DNA reads as TGCGCCAGCAGCTTGGTGGCAGGGGCTGGGGCCAACGTCCTGACTTTC. The rearrangement uses TRBV5-1 and TRBJ2-6; tentative D call: TRBD1 (6 bases). Trimming took 0 bases from V and 2 from J, leaving 9 bases between them. The germline gives CDR1 SGHRS, CDR2 YFSETQ. The CDR3 has 16 residues.